The 5 T cell receptor beta chains listed next were all sequenced from one sample in a study of cytotoxic CD8 clonotypes in ibrutinib-treated CLL. Some clones are missing from TCRdb's copy, which holds only in-frame ones; the method was immunoSEQ multiplex PCR. The profile covers 70,000 to 80,000 clones, with around 80% appearing a single time and roughly 7.1% taken by the ten largest. Sequenced material: PBMCs, taken at disease progression, from a patient treated with ibrutinib. All receptors come from a human donor with chronic lymphocytic leukemia.

This sequence joins TRBV7-7 and TRBJ2-7; tentative D call: TRBD1 (5 bases). This CDR3 region has 13 residues. V shed 1 base and J shed 4 bases, with 8 bases lying between them. Germline CDR1 SSHAT, CDR2 FNYEAQ (reference sequence). For the CDR3, the DNA is TGTGCCAGCAGCTTAGACAGGTTTTACGAGCAGTACTTC. This encodes CASSLDRFYEQYF.

J is TRBJ2-7 and V is TRBV11-2; 7 nucleotides align to TRBD2. Per the germline V gene, CDR1 is SGHAT and CDR2 is FQNNGV. The CDR3 extends over 15 amino acids. V trimming: 2 bases; J trimming: 1 base; junction bases outside the gene matches: 5. This chain's CDR3 is CASSLRGRESYEQYF. The DNA of the CDR3 is TGTGCCAGCAGCTTACGTGGGAGGGAATCCTACGAGCAGTACTTC.

This clone has a handful of counts. This rearrangement joins TRBV30 to TRBJ1-2; D not resolved. The V end was cut by 5 bases, the J end by 7 bases, with 8 bases between. Germline CDR1 and CDR2: GTSNPN and SVGIG (reference sequence). The CDR3 covers 10 residues. The CDR3 protein is CAWGPPGYTF. The CDR3 coding sequence is TGTGCCTGGGGGCCCCCTGGCTACACCTTC.

The gene calls are TRBV6-1 and TRBJ1-6; D possibly corresponds to TRBD1 (5 bases). Germline values: CDR1 MNHNS, CDR2 SASEGT. V lost 7 bases and J 8 bases, leaving 18 bases between the germline ends. This CDR3 is 15 amino acids long. The CDR3 is CASTRRQTLDSPLHF. The CDR3 DNA follows: TGTGCCAGCACCAGAAGACAGACCTTAGATTCACCCCTCCACTTT.

The J gene is TRBJ2-7, the V gene TRBV29-1; 7 nucleotides agree with TRBD1. V trimming: 6 bases; J trimming: 6 bases; junction bases outside the gene matches: 11. Per germline, CDR1 SQVTM and CDR2 ANQGSEA. The CDR3 is 13 amino acids. The CDR3 sequence is CSVGQTITLEQYF. DNA of the CDR3: TGCAGCGTGGGACAGACGATCACCCTCGAGCAGTACTTC.